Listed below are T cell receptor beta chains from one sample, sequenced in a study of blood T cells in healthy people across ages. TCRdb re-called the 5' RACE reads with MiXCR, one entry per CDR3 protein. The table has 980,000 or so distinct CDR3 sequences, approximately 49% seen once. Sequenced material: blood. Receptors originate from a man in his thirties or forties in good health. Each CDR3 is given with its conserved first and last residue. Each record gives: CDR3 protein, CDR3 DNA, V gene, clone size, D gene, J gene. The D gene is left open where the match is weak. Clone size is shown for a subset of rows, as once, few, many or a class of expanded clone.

CDR3 protein: CAGSGQEYEQYF
CDR3 DNA: TGTGCCGGAAGTGGACAGGAGTACGAGCAGTACTTC
V gene: TRBV2
clone size: few
D gene: TRBD1
J gene: TRBJ2-7

CDR3 protein: CASGPGLVNEQFF
CDR3 DNA: TGTGCCAGCGGTCCGGGACTAGTAAATGAGCAGTTCTTC
V gene: TRBV12-3/TRBV12-4
clone size: -
D gene: TRBD2
J gene: TRBJ2-1

CDR3 protein: CSARPSGGFQETQYF
CDR3 DNA: TGCAGTGCTAGACCTAGCGGGGGATTCCAAGAGACCCAGTACTTC
V gene: TRBV20-1
clone size: -
D gene: TRBD2
J gene: TRBJ2-5

CDR3 protein: CASSQALAGYGETQYF
CDR3 DNA: TGTGCCAGCAGCCAAGCCCTAGCGGGGTATGGAGAGACCCAGTACTTC
V gene: TRBV3-1
clone size: -
D gene: TRBD2
J gene: TRBJ2-5

CDR3 protein: CASSPLAGNNEQFF
CDR3 DNA: TGTGCCAGCTCCCCGCTCGCGGGTAACAATGAGCAGTTCTTC
V gene: TRBV18
clone size: many
D gene: -
J gene: TRBJ2-1

CDR3 protein: CATSRGPNPGTPNTGELFF
CDR3 DNA: TGTGCCACCAGCAGAGGACCCAATCCCGGGACACCCAACACCGGGGAGCTGTTTTTT
V gene: TRBV15
clone size: -
D gene: -
J gene: TRBJ2-2

CDR3 protein: CSVSKGGTDITDTQYF
CDR3 DNA: TGCAGCGTCTCTAAAGGTGGGACAGACATAACAGATACGCAGTATTTT
V gene: TRBV29-1
clone size: few
D gene: TRBD1
J gene: TRBJ2-3

CDR3 protein: CSASARGSSGNTIYF
CDR3 DNA: TGCAGTGCTAGTGCCAGGGGATCCTCTGGAAACACCATATATTTT
V gene: TRBV20-1
clone size: -
D gene: -
J gene: TRBJ1-3

CDR3 protein: CASSLPNQAGGSTDTQYF
CDR3 DNA: TGTGCCAGCAGCTTGCCAAACCAAGCAGGGGGTAGCACAGATACGCAGTATTTT
V gene: TRBV5-5
clone size: -
D gene: TRBD1
J gene: TRBJ2-3

CDR3 protein: CATQRQGEDTGELFF
CDR3 DNA: TGTGCCACTCAGAGACAGGGTGAGGACACCGGGGAGCTGTTTTTT
V gene: TRBV24-1
clone size: many
D gene: TRBD1
J gene: TRBJ2-2

CDR3 protein: CASTGTGLGYTF
CDR3 DNA: TGTGCCAGCACCGGGACAGGATTGGGCTACACCTTC
V gene: TRBV28
clone size: -
D gene: TRBD1
J gene: TRBJ1-2

CDR3 protein: CSALGLSSGPNEQYF
CDR3 DNA: TGCAGTGCCCTAGGGTTGTCTAGCGGACCCAATGAGCAGTACTTC
V gene: TRBV20-1
clone size: -
D gene: TRBD2
J gene: TRBJ2-5

CDR3 protein: CASTLGTEAFF
CDR3 DNA: TGTGCCAGCACCCTCGGTACTGAAGCTTTCTTT
V gene: TRBV6-5
clone size: few
D gene: -
J gene: TRBJ1-1

CDR3 protein: CAWSGAVSNQPQHF
CDR3 DNA: TGTGCCTGGAGTGGGGCCGTTAGCAATCAGCCCCAGCATTTT
V gene: TRBV30
clone size: -
D gene: -
J gene: TRBJ1-5

CDR3 protein: CSARATSGVETQYF
CDR3 DNA: TGCAGTGCTAGAGCGACTAGCGGGGTGGAGACCCAGTACTTC
V gene: TRBV20-1
clone size: many
D gene: TRBD2
J gene: TRBJ2-5

CDR3 protein: CASSPVGGATNEKLFF
CDR3 DNA: TGTGCCAGCTCACCGGTCGGGGGAGCAACTAATGAAAAACTGTTTTTT
V gene: TRBV18
clone size: -
D gene: -
J gene: TRBJ1-4

CDR3 protein: CASRPSVGTYEQYF
CDR3 DNA: TGTGCCAGCAGACCTTCGGTGGGAACCTACGAGCAGTACTTC
V gene: TRBV27
clone size: few
D gene: -
J gene: TRBJ2-7

CDR3 protein: CASSLEPNLSTDTQYF
CDR3 DNA: TGCGCCAGCAGCTTGGAGCCTAACCTGAGCACAGATACGCAGTATTTT
V gene: TRBV5-1
clone size: few
D gene: -
J gene: TRBJ2-3

CDR3 protein: CASRERPGGADTQYF
CDR3 DNA: TGTGCCAGCAGGGAAAGACCAGGGGGCGCAGATACGCAGTATTTT
V gene: TRBV7-3
clone size: -
D gene: TRBD1
J gene: TRBJ2-3

CDR3 protein: CACGRGEAFF
CDR3 DNA: TGTGCCTGCGGGAGGGGTGAAGCTTTCTTT
V gene: TRBV28
clone size: -
D gene: -
J gene: TRBJ1-1

CDR3 protein: CASSLTGDDEQYF
CDR3 DNA: TGCGCCAGCAGCTTGACAGGGGACGACGAGCAGTACTTC
V gene: TRBV5-1
clone size: -
D gene: TRBD1
J gene: TRBJ2-7

CDR3 protein: CASRPQELLSYEQYF
CDR3 DNA: TGTGCCAGCAGGCCCCAGGAGCTACTCTCCTACGAGCAGTACTTC
V gene: TRBV28
clone size: -
D gene: -
J gene: TRBJ2-7

CDR3 protein: CASSTGTGEKLFF
CDR3 DNA: TGCGCCAGCAGCACCGGGACAGGGGAAAAACTGTTTTTT
V gene: TRBV5-1
clone size: few
D gene: TRBD1
J gene: TRBJ1-4

CDR3 protein: CASSPPGLAGGYTDTQYF
CDR3 DNA: TGTGCCAGCAGTCCCCCGGGACTAGCGGGGGGGTACACAGATACGCAGTATTTT
V gene: TRBV28
clone size: -
D gene: TRBD2
J gene: TRBJ2-3

CDR3 protein: CASSPDSNMNTEAFF
CDR3 DNA: TGTGCCAGCTCACCAGACAGTAACATGAACACTGAAGCTTTCTTT
V gene: TRBV18
clone size: -
D gene: -
J gene: TRBJ1-1

CDR3 protein: CASSQATPGQGGYTF
CDR3 DNA: TGTGCCAGCAGTCAGGCCACACCGGGACAGGGAGGCTACACCTTC
V gene: TRBV6-5
clone size: -
D gene: TRBD1
J gene: TRBJ1-2

CDR3 protein: CASSQGLVVGGNIQYF
CDR3 DNA: TGCGCCAGCAGCCAAGGCCTGGTTGTAGGTGGAAACATTCAGTACTTC
V gene: TRBV4-3
clone size: few
D gene: -
J gene: TRBJ2-4

CDR3 protein: CASSGGTGEEAQYF
CDR3 DNA: TGTGCCAGCAGCGGAGGGACCGGGGAGGAGGCCCAGTACTTC
V gene: TRBV9
clone size: -
D gene: -
J gene: TRBJ2-5

CDR3 protein: CASSQGTGLANIQYF
CDR3 DNA: TGCGCCAGCAGCCAAGGGACGGGACTAGCTAACATTCAGTACTTC
V gene: TRBV4-1
clone size: -
D gene: TRBD2
J gene: TRBJ2-4

CDR3 protein: CASSVMDRVDSPLHF
CDR3 DNA: TGTGCCAGCAGCGTGATGGACAGGGTGGATTCACCCCTCCACTTT
V gene: TRBV9
clone size: -
D gene: TRBD1
J gene: TRBJ1-6

CDR3 protein: CASSPTGSSSPLHF
CDR3 DNA: TGTGCCAGCAGTCCGACAGGGTCAAGTTCACCCCTCCACTTT
V gene: TRBV28
clone size: -
D gene: TRBD1
J gene: TRBJ1-6

CDR3 protein: CASSQNGKVSYEQYF
CDR3 DNA: TGCGCCAGCAGCCAAAATGGAAAGGTCTCCTACGAGCAGTACTTC
V gene: TRBV4-1
clone size: few
D gene: -
J gene: TRBJ2-7

CDR3 protein: CASHTSGALGGMTDTQYF
CDR3 DNA: TGTGCCAGCCATACTAGCGGCGCCCTGGGCGGGATGACAGATACGCAGTATTTT
V gene: TRBV25-1
clone size: once
D gene: TRBD2
J gene: TRBJ2-3

CDR3 protein: CASSGRGPPYNEQFF
CDR3 DNA: TGTGCCAGCTCCGGAAGGGGGCCGCCTTACAATGAGCAGTTCTTC
V gene: TRBV18
clone size: -
D gene: TRBD1
J gene: TRBJ2-1

CDR3 protein: CASSQDSGAGVTYEQYF
CDR3 DNA: TGCGCCAGCAGCCAAGATTCGGGGGCGGGGGTCACCTACGAGCAGTACTTC
V gene: TRBV4-1
clone size: few
D gene: -
J gene: TRBJ2-7

CDR3 protein: CASSFRDREFYEQYF
CDR3 DNA: TGTGCCAGCAGCTTCCGGGACAGGGAATTCTACGAGCAGTACTTC
V gene: TRBV5-6
clone size: -
D gene: TRBD1
J gene: TRBJ2-7

CDR3 protein: CASSPHPETSYNEQFF
CDR3 DNA: TGTGCCAGCAGCCCACACCCGGAGACCTCCTACAATGAGCAGTTCTTC
V gene: TRBV7-8
clone size: -
D gene: -
J gene: TRBJ2-1

CDR3 protein: CASSPSVGQMNTEAFF
CDR3 DNA: TGTGCCAGCAGTCCGAGCGTCGGACAGATGAACACTGAAGCTTTCTTT
V gene: TRBV6-1
clone size: -
D gene: -
J gene: TRBJ1-1

CDR3 protein: CASSYMVNTEAFF
CDR3 DNA: TGTGCCAGCAGTTACATGGTAAACACTGAAGCTTTCTTT
V gene: TRBV6-6
clone size: -
D gene: -
J gene: TRBJ1-1

CDR3 protein: CASAGGGIGELFF
CDR3 DNA: TGTGCTAGCGCGGGAGGGGGCATCGGGGAGCTGTTTTTT
V gene: TRBV7-7
clone size: -
D gene: TRBD2
J gene: TRBJ2-2

CDR3 protein: CASSQEAGTGAMMDEQFF
CDR3 DNA: TGTGCCAGCAGCCAAGAGGCCGGGACAGGGGCTATGATGGATGAGCAGTTCTTC
V gene: TRBV4-2
clone size: -
D gene: TRBD1
J gene: TRBJ2-1

CDR3 protein: CASSLDAGSQETQYF
CDR3 DNA: TGTGCCAGCAGCTTAGACGCGGGGTCACAAGAGACCCAGTACTTC
V gene: TRBV7-9
clone size: few
D gene: -
J gene: TRBJ2-5

CDR3 protein: CASSVAGTYYEQYF
CDR3 DNA: TGTGCCAGCAGCGTAGCGGGGACTTACTACGAGCAGTACTTC
V gene: TRBV21-1
clone size: few
D gene: -
J gene: TRBJ2-7

CDR3 protein: CASSPPGLAMQTQYF
CDR3 DNA: TGTGCCAGCTCACCACCGGGACTAGCTATGCAGACCCAGTACTTC
V gene: TRBV18
clone size: -
D gene: TRBD2
J gene: TRBJ2-5

CDR3 protein: CASSPWGQGAGEQYF
CDR3 DNA: TGTGCCAGCAGCCCATGGGGACAGGGGGCTGGGGAGCAGTACTTC
V gene: TRBV7-8
clone size: -
D gene: TRBD1
J gene: TRBJ2-7

CDR3 protein: CASSRYPGTGVEDEHNSPLHF
CDR3 DNA: TGTGCCAGCAGCCGTTACCCCGGGACAGGAGTAGAAGATGAGCATAATTCACCCCTCCACTTT
V gene: TRBV7-8
clone size: few
D gene: TRBD1
J gene: TRBJ1-6

CDR3 protein: CASSSEGAVQYF
CDR3 DNA: TGTGCCAGCAGTTCAGAGGGGGCAGTGCAGTACTTC
V gene: TRBV28
clone size: many
D gene: TRBD1
J gene: TRBJ2-7

CDR3 protein: CSVDRWEDDNEQFF
CDR3 DNA: TGCAGCGTTGACAGGTGGGAGGACGACAATGAGCAGTTCTTC
V gene: TRBV29-1
clone size: -
D gene: -
J gene: TRBJ2-1

CDR3 protein: CASSYSAVGNPYEQYF
CDR3 DNA: TGTGCCAGCAGTTACTCAGCTGTAGGGAACCCCTACGAGCAGTACTTC
V gene: TRBV6-5
clone size: -
D gene: -
J gene: TRBJ2-7

CDR3 protein: CASRTRGTGTNYGYTF
CDR3 DNA: TGTGCCAGCAGGACCCGTGGGACAGGGACAAACTATGGCTACACCTTC
V gene: TRBV27
clone size: few
D gene: TRBD1
J gene: TRBJ1-2

CDR3 protein: CASTLGQGVDYTF
CDR3 DNA: TGTGCCAGCACCTTGGGACAGGGAGTTGACTACACCTTC
V gene: TRBV2
clone size: once
D gene: TRBD1
J gene: TRBJ1-2